The 14 T cell receptor beta chains presented below share a single source sample, sequenced in a study of lymphopenia after photon versus proton radiotherapy. The assay was immunoSEQ multiplex PCR, and TCRdb's table has in-frame clones only and misses some. The sample holds 160,000 or so clones; 70% to 90% are singletons and the top ten take approximately 4.7%. Sequencing was performed on peripheral blood, taken from a patient treated with photon-based radiotherapy. The receptors here all came from a man between 50 and 59 years old with gastric cancer.

This clone came up once. The rearrangement uses TRBV27 and TRBJ2-1; possible D gene TRBD2, 5 bases. Trimming removed 5 bases from V and 8 bases from J, with 13 bases in between. Per germline, CDR1 MNHEY and CDR2 SMNVEV (reference sequence). The CDR3 runs 13 residues. CDR3 sequence: CASSPGLLDEQFF. The CDR3 DNA is TGTGCCAGCAGTCCCGGACTCCTGGATGAGCAGTTCTTC.

This chain uses TRBV27 with TRBJ1-2, with a weak D call TRBD1 (5 bases). The V gene lost 2 bases and the J gene lost 5 bases, with 9 bases spanning the gap. Germline CDR1 is MNHEY and CDR2 is SMNVEV (reference sequence). The CDR3 runs to 13 residues. CDR3 amino acids: CASSLVGDYGYTF. The CDR3 DNA sequence: TGTGCCAGCAGTTTAGTAGGGGATTATGGCTACACCTTC.

V usage is TRBV10-1 and J usage is TRBJ2-7, with 8 bases that match TRBD2. J gave up 0 bases and V 8 bases, and 3 bases lay outside the gene matches. The CDR3 contains 13 residues. CDR1 and CDR2 from the germline V gene are WNHNN and SYGVQD (reference sequence). The CDR3 region is CASLSGSSYEQYF. Written as DNA, the CDR3 is TGCGCCAGCTTAAGCGGGAGCTCCTACGAGCAGTACTTC.

This clone was seen only once. This chain links TRBV7-2 with TRBJ2-3, with D perhaps matching TRBD2 (5 bases). The V end lost 5 bases, the J end lost 2 bases, and 17 bases lay between the germline ends. The CDR3 spans 16 residues. CDR1 SGHTA and CDR2 FQGNSA come from the germline V gene. The CDR3 loop reads CASSPIGGGTTDTQYF. The CDR3 DNA is TGTGCCAGCAGCCCCATCGGCGGAGGTACCACAGATACGCAGTATTTT.

The chain uses TRBV11-3 and TRBJ2-3; D may match TRBD1 or TRBD2 (5 bases each). Germline V lookup: CDR1 SGHNT, CDR2 YENEEA. V shed 1 base and J shed 0 bases, with 14 bases lying between them. This CDR3 has 17 residues. CDR3 sequence reads: CASSLGGSRGSTDTQYF. CDR3 nucleotides: TGTGCCAGCAGCTTAGGGGGCTCTCGAGGGAGCACAGATACGCAGTATTTT.

The chain links TRBV9 to TRBJ2-3; TRBD2 matches at 9 bases. CDR3 length: 16 residues. The trim removed 4 bases at V and 4 bases at J, leaving 10 bases unmatched. Germline V gives CDR1 SGDLS, CDR2 YYNGEE. CDR3 sequence (DNA): TGTGCCAGCAGCTTGACTAGCGGAAGCCCCCCAGATACGCAGTATTTT. Protein product: CASSLTSGSPPDTQYF.

This rearrangement joins TRBV2 to TRBJ1-5; 10 bases align to TRBD1. The germline CDR1 and CDR2 sequences are SNHLY and FYNNEI. This CDR3 region has 15 residues. Trimming cost V 6 bases and J 6 bases; bases outside gene matches: 8. CDR3 in amino acids: CASRRTGGLGQPQHF. The CDR3 DNA is TGTGCCAGCAGGAGGACAGGGGGATTAGGTCAGCCCCAGCATTTT.

The chain joins TRBV7-2 to TRBJ2-5, with a weak D call TRBD2 (7 bases). CDR3 length: 14 amino acids. Germline V CDR1 and CDR2: SGHTA, FQGNSA. The V gene lost 5 bases and the J gene lost 4 bases, with 14 bases spanning the gap. CDR3 amino acids: CASSPWGGGETQYF. The CDR3 nucleotides are TGTGCCAGCAGCCCATGGGGGGGCGGAGAGACCCAGTACTTC.

The chain couples TRBV29-1 to TRBJ1-1, with D uncertain. The V gene lost 3 bases and the J gene lost 5 bases, with 10 bases spanning the gap. Germline-derived CDR1 and CDR2 are SQVTM and ANQGSEA. The CDR3 extends over 12 amino acids. CDR3 DNA sequence: TGCAGCGTTGACGAGGGAAAAACTGAAGCTTTCTTT. Protein sequence: CSVDEGKTEAFF.

This sequence joins TRBV4-1 and TRBJ2-1, with D possibly TRBD2 on 5 matching bases. CDR1 is MGHRA, CDR2 YSYEKL, per germline. CDR3 size: 15 residues. V lost 6 bases and J lost 8, with 20 bases in between. CDR3 residues: CASSQTGSIGDEQFF. Here the CDR3 DNA reads TGCGCCAGCAGTCAAACGGGGTCTATAGGCGATGAGCAGTTCTTC.

This clone was seen just once. The rearrangement joins TRBV4-1 to TRBJ1-5, with a weak D call TRBD1 (5 bases). Trimming cost V 4 bases and J 2 bases, with 9 bases left between them. This CDR3 contains 14 residues. The germline CDR1 and CDR2 sequences are MGHRA and YSYEKL. The CDR3: CASSPREGNQPQHF. The CDR3 DNA reads as TGCGCCAGCAGCCCCAGGGAGGGCAATCAGCCCCAGCATTTT.

The chain is built from TRBV7-9 and TRBJ2-7; no firm D call. This CDR3 contains 15 residues. Germline CDR1 is SEHNR and CDR2 is FQNEAQ (reference sequence). Trimming removed 3 bases at V and 0 bases at J, with 12 bases between. The chain's CDR3 is CASSFRGRSSYEQYF. The CDR3 region has the DNA TGTGCCAGCAGCTTTCGAGGACGGAGCTCCTACGAGCAGTACTTC.

V usage is TRBV21-1 and J usage is TRBJ2-1; TRBD2 reflects the table's D call only, with no check against the DNA. TRBV21-1 is flagged as a pseudogene. The CDR3 has 15 residues. The CDR3 spells CASSKESGPYNEQFF. The CDR3 DNA sequence: TGTGCCAGCAGCAAAGAGAGCGGCCCCTACAATGAGCAGTTCTTC.

The V call is TRBV7-2, the J call TRBJ1-1, with unresolved D. Trimming cost V 2 bases and J 1 base, with 8 bases left between them. This CDR3 comprises 14 residues. The germline V gene encodes CDR1 SGHTA and CDR2 FQGNSA. DNA for the CDR3: TGTGCCAGCAGCTTAAATTTCGGGAACACTGAAGCTTTCTTT. It encodes CASSLNFGNTEAFF.